This T cell receptor beta chain was found in a study of blood T cell repertoires in COVID-19. Study background: PBMCs, B-cell-depleted T cells, or T cells were the source of the cDNA or gDNA that made up the material.

Trimming removed 0 bases at V and 1 base at J, with 11 bases between. The CDR3 covers 16 residues. Per germline, CDR1 SGHRS and CDR2 YFSETQ. The protocol was immunoSEQ multiplex PCR, while the TCRdb copy is restricted to in-frame clones and leaves out a portion. Of about 83,000 clones listed, approximately 86% are singletons. The specimen sequenced was peripheral blood. The TCR comes from a woman of 80 years or more in a cohort sampled during active or convalescent COVID-19. The V gene is TRBV5-1, the J gene TRBJ1-3; tentatively, D is TRBD1 (6 bases). CDR3 region: CASSLAVTGSGNTIYF. The CDR3 DNA is TGCGCCAGCAGCTTGGCCGTAACAGGGTCTGGAAACACCATATATTTT.